The T cell receptor beta chain described here comes from a study of blood T cell repertoires in COVID-19. As for the study in general: There were acute and convalescent COVID-19 samples, and they came from the United States, Italy and Spain. The analysed material was cDNA or gDNA that came from T cells, B-cell-depleted T cells, or PBMCs.

Measured with immunoSEQ multiplex PCR; TCRdb has only the in-frame clones, and not every one. This sample has roughly 340,000 clones, with approximately 89% found just once. Trimming cost V 3 bases and J 3 bases, with 8 bases left between them. The CDR3 runs to 13 residues. Germline assignment: CDR1 MNHNS and CDR2 SASEGT. Participant ages covered about 18 to 100 years across about two dozen US areas. Sequencing input: PBMCs or T cells enriched from blood (not recorded which). This chain links TRBV6-1 with TRBJ1-2; TRBD1 is a possible D gene (5 bases). The sequence was collected from a man between 40 and 49 years old in a cohort exposed to, infected with or recovered from COVID-19 (not recorded which). DNA for the CDR3: TGTGCCAGCAGTGATGGGGCAGACTATGGCTACACCTTC. As protein: CASSDGADYGYTF.